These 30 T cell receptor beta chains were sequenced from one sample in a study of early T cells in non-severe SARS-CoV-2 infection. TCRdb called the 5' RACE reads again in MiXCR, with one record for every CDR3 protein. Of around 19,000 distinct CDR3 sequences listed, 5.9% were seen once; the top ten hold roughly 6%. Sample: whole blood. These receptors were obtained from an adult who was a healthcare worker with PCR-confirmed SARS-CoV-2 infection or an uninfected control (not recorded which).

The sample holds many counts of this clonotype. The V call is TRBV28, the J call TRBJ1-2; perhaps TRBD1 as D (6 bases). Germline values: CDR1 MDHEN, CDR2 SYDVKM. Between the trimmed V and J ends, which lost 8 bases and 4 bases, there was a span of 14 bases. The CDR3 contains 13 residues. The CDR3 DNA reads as TGTGCCAGCGAGAGACAGGCCTCCTATGGCTACACCTTC. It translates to CASERQASYGYTF.

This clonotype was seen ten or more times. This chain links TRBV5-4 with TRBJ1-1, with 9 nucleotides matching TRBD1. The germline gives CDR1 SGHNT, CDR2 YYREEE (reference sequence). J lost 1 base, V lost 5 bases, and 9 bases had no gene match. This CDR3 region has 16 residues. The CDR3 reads CASRLGQGDWNTEAFF. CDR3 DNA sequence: TGTGCCAGCAGACTGGGACAGGGTGATTGGAACACTGAAGCTTTCTTT.

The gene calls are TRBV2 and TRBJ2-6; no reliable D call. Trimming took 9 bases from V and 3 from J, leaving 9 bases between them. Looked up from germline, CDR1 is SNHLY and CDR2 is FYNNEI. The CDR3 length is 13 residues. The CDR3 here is CARRMVGANVLTF. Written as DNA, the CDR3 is TGTGCCAGAAGAATGGTTGGGGCCAACGTCCTGACTTTC.

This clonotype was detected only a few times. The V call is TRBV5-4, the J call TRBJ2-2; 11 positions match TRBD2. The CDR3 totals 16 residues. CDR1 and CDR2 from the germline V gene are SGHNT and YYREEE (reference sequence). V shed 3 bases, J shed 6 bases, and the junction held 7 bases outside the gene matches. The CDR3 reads CASSSTSGSESGELFF. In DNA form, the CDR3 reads TGTGCCAGCAGCTCTACTAGCGGGAGTGAGTCCGGGGAGCTGTTTTTT. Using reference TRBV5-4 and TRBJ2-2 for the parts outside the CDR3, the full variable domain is ETGVTQSPTHLIKTRGQQVTLRCSSQSGHNTVSWYQQALGQGPQFIFQYYREEENGRGNFPPRFSGLQFPNYSSELNVNALELDDSALYLCASSSTSGSESGELFFGEGSRLTVL.

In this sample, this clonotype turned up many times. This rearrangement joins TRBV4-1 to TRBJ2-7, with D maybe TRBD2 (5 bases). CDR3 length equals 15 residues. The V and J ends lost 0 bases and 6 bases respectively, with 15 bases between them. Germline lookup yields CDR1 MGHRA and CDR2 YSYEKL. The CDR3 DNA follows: TGCGCCAGCAGCCAAGATAGCCGGGATGGGTTCGAGCAGTACTTC. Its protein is CASSQDSRDGFEQYF.

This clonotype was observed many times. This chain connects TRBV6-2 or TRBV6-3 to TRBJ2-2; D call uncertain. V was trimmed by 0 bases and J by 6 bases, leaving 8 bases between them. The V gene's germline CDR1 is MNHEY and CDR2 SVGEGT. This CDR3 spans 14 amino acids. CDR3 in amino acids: CASSYSKVPGELFF. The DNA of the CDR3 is TGTGCCAGCAGTTACTCAAAGGTGCCCGGGGAGCTGTTTTTT.

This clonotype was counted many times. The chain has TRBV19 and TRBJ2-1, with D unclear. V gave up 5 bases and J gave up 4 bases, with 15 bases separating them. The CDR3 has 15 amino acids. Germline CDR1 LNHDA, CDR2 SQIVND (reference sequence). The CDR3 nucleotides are TGTGCCAGTAGTTTGGACCGTCCCTCTTACAATGAGCAGTTCTTC. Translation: CASSLDRPSYNEQFF.

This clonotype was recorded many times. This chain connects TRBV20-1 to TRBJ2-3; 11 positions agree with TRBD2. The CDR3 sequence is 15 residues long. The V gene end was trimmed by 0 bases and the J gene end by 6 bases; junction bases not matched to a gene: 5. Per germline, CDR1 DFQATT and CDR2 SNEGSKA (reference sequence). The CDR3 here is CSAREDPSGRDTQYF. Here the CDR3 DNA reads TGCAGTGCTAGAGAAGATCCTAGCGGGAGGGATACGCAGTATTTT.

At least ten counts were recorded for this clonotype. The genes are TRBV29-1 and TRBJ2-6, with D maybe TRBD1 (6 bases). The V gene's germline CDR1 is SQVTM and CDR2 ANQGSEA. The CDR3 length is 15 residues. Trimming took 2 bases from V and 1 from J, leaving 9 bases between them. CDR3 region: CSVEMGTSGANVLTF. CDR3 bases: TGCAGCGTTGAAATGGGGACATCTGGGGCCAACGTCCTGACTTTC. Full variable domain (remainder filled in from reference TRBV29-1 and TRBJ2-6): SAVISQKPSRDICQRGTSLTIQCQVDSQVTMMFWYRQQPGQSLTLIATANQGSEATYESGFVIDKFPISRPNLTFSTLTVSNMSPEDSSIYLCSVEMGTSGANVLTFGAGSRLTVL.

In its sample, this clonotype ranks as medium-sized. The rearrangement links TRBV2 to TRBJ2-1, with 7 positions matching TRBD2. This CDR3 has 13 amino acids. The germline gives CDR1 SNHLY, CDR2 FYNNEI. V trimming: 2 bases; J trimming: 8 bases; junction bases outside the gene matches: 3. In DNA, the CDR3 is TGTGCCAGCAGTGAACGGGGGGTCGATGAGCAGTTCTTC. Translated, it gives CASSERGVDEQFF. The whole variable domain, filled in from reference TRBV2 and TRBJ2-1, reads EPEVTQTPSHQVTQMGQEVILRCVPISNHLYFYWYRQILGQKVEFLVSFYNNEISEKSEIFDDQFSVERPDGSNFTLKIRSTKLEDSAMYFCASSERGVDEQFFGPGTRLTVL.

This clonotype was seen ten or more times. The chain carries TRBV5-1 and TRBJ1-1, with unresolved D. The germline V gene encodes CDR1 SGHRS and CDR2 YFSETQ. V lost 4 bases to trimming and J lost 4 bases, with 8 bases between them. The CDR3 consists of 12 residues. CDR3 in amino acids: CASSPYGTEAFF. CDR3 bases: TGCGCCAGCAGCCCCTATGGCACTGAAGCTTTCTTT.

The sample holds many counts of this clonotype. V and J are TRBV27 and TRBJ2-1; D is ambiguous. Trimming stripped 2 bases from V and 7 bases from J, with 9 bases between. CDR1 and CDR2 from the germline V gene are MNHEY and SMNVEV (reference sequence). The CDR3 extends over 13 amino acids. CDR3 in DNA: TGTGCCAGCAGTTTACAAAACGGGAATGAGCAGTTCTTC. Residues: CASSLQNGNEQFF.

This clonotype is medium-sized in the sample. The CDR3 spells CASSFRGRNEQYF. DNA for the CDR3: TGTGCCAGCAGTTTCCGGGGGCGCAACGAGCAGTACTTC. The rearrangement links TRBV28 to TRBJ2-7, with D possibly called TRBD1 or TRBD2 (6 bases each). The CDR3 length is 13 residues. V lost 3 bases to trimming and J lost 5 bases, with 11 bases between them. Germline assignment: CDR1 MDHEN and CDR2 SYDVKM.

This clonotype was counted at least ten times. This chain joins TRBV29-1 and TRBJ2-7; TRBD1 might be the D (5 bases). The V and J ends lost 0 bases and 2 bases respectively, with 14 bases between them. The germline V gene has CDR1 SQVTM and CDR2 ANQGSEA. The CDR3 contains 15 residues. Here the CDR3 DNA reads TGCAGCGTTGAAGAGCCCGACAGTGGGGCCTACGAGCAGTACTTC. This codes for CSVEEPDSGAYEQYF.

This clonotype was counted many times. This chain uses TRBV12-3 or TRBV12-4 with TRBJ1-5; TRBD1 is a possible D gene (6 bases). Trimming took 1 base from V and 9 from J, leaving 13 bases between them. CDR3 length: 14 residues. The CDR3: CASSLGQEKGPQHF. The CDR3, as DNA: TGTGCCAGCAGTTTAGGACAGGAGAAAGGGCCCCAGCATTTT.

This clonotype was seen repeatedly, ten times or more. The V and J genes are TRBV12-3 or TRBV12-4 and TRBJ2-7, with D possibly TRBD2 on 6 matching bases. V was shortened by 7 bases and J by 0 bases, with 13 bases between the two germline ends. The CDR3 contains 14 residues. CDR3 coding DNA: TGTGCCAGCACCCCGGGGAGGAGCTCCTACGAGCAGTACTTC. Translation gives CASTPGRSSYEQYF.

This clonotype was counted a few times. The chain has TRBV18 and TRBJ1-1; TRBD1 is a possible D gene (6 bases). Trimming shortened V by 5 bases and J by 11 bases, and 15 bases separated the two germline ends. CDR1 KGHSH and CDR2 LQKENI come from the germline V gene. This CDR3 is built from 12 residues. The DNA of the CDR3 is TGTGCCAGCTCAGACGCGGGGGCAATGGCTTTCTTT. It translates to CASSDAGAMAFF.

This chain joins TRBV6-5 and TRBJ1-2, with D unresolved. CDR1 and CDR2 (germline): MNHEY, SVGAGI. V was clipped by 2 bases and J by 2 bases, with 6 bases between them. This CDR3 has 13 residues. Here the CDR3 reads CASSYRKNYGYTF. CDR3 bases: TGTGCCAGCAGTTACAGAAAGAACTATGGCTACACCTTC.

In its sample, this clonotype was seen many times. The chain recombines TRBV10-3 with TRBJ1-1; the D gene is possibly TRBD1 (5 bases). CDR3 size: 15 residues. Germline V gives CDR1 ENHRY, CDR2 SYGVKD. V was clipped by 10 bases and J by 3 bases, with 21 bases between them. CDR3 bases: TGTGCCACGTCGTCGTGGGGGGGAGGTTACACTGAAGCTTTCTTT. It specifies CATSSWGGGYTEAFF.

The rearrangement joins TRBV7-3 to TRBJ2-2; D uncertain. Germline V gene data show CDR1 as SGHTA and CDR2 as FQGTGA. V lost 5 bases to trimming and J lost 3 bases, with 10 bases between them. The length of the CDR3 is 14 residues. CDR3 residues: CASSLGSDTGELFF. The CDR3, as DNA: TGTGCCAGCAGCCTCGGGTCGGACACCGGGGAGCTGTTTTTT.

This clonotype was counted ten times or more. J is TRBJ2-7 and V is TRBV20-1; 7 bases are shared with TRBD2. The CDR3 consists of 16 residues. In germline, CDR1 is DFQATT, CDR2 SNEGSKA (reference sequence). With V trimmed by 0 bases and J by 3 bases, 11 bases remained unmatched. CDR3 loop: CSARDRRRLAGYEQYF. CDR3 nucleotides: TGCAGTGCTAGAGATCGACGGAGACTAGCAGGCTACGAGCAGTACTTC.

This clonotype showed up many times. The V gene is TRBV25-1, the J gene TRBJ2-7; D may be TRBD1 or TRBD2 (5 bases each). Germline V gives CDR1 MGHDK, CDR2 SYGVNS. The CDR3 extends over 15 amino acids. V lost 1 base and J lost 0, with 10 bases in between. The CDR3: CASSEFEGTSYEQYF. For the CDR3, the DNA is TGTGCCAGCAGTGAATTCGAGGGGACCTCCTACGAGCAGTACTTC.

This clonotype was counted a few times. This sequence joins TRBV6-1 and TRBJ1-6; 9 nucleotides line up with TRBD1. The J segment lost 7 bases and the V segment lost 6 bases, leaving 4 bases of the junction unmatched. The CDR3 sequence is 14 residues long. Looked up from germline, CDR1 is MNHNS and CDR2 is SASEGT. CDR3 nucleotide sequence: TGTGCCAGCAGGGGCGGACAGGGGAATTCACCCCTCCACTTT. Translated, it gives CASRGGQGNSPLHF.

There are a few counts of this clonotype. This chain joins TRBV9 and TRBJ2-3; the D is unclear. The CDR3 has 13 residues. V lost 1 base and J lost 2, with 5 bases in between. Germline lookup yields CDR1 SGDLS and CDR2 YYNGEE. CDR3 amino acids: CASSVLSTDTQYF. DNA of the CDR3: TGTGCCAGCAGCGTACTATCCACAGATACGCAGTATTTT.

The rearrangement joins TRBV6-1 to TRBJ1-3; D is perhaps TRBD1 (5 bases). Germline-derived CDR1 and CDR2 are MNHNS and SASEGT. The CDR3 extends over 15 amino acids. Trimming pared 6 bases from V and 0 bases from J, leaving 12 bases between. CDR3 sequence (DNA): TGTGCCAGCAGCAGGCCGGACAACTCTGGAAACACCATATATTTT. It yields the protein CASSRPDNSGNTIYF.

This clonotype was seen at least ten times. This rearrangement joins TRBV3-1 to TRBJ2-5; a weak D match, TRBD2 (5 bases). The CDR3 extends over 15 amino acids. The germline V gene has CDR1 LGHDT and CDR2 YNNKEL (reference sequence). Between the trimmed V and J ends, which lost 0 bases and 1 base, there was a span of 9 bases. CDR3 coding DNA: TGTGCCAGCAGCCAAGAAGGTGGACTCCAAGAGACCCAGTACTTC. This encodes CASSQEGGLQETQYF.

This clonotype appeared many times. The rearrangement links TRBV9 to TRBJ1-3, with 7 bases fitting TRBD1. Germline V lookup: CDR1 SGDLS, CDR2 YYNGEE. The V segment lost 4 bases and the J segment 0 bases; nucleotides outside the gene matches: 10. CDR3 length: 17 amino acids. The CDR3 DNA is TGTGCCAGCAGCCCCTCCGGACAGGCCGGCTCTGGAAACACCATATATTTT. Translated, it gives CASSPSGQAGSGNTIYF.

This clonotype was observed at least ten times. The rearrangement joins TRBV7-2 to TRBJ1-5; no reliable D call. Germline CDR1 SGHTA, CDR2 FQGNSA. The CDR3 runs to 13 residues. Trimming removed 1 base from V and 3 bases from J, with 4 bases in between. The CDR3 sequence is CASSLGHNQPQHF. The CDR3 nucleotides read TGTGCCAGCAGCTTAGGACACAATCAGCCCCAGCATTTT.

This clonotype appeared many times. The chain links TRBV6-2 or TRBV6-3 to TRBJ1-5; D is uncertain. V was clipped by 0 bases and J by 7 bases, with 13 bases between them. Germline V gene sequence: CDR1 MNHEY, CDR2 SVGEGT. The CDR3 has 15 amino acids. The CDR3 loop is CASSYSTEGRQPQHF. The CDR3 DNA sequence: TGTGCCAGCAGTTACTCGACGGAGGGTCGACAGCCCCAGCATTTT.

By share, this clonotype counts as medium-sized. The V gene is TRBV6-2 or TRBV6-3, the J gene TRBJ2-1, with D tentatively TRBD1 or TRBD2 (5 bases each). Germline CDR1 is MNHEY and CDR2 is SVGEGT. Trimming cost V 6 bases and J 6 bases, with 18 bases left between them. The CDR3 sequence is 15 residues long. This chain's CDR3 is CASSVLGDPSNEQFF. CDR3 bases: TGTGCCAGCAGCGTGCTGGGGGATCCGTCCAATGAGCAGTTCTTC.